The 21 T cell receptor beta chains below were found in one sample sequenced in a study of human T cells and chemical hapten exposure. TCRdb itself ran the RACE reads through MiXCR, one entry per CDR3 protein. The sample has tens of thousands of distinct CDR3 sequences; 9.5% to 12% are singletons. Indicated time point: pre-sensitization, week 0. Stated treatment: therapeutic diphenylcyclopropenone sensitization with weekly scalp DPC. Sequencing was performed on whole blood, taken in connection with sensitization to the hapten diphenylcyclopropenone (DPC). Every receptor here comes from a woman between 45 and 60 years old with alopecia areata. Some clones in this sample may be carry-over from other donors' samples.

At least ten counts were recorded for this clonotype. This chain connects TRBV7-2 to TRBJ2-5; D is uncertain. The germline gives CDR1 SGHTA, CDR2 FQGNSA. The CDR3 extends over 15 amino acids. The V end lost 7 bases, the J end lost 2 bases, and 17 bases lay between the germline ends. The chain's CDR3 is CASTLRPPVQETQYF. CDR3 coding DNA: TGTGCCAGCACCCTAAGGCCCCCCGTACAAGAGACCCAGTACTTC.

The table lists this clonotype with many counts. The chain is built from TRBV5-1 and TRBJ2-1; TRBD2 matches at 7 bases. V lost 1 base and J lost 7; bases outside the gene matches: 8. This CDR3 is 15 amino acids long. CDR1 and CDR2 from the germline V gene are SGHRS and YFSETQ. Written as DNA, the CDR3 is TGCGCCAGCAGCTTGCCGGGGGGAATTCTGAATGAGCAGTTCTTC. It codes for CASSLPGGILNEQFF.

The table lists this clonotype with many counts. The chain employs TRBV20-1 and TRBJ1-5; TRBD1 matches 7 bases. With 4 bases clipped from V and 0 bases from J, the junction kept 3 bases outside the gene matches. The V gene's germline CDR1 is DFQATT and CDR2 SNEGSKA (reference sequence). The CDR3 loop spans 14 amino acids. The CDR3 DNA reads as TGCAGTGCTACGGACAGGTTTAGCAATCAGCCCCAGCATTTT. Encoded protein: CSATDRFSNQPQHF.

The chain is built from TRBV6-5 and TRBJ2-1, with a weak D call TRBD2 (5 bases). CDR3 size: 13 residues. CDR1 is MNHEY, CDR2 SVGAGI, per germline. Trimming cost V 5 bases and J 10 bases, with 15 bases left between them. The CDR3 coding sequence is TGTGCCAGCAGTGGCTATACTAGGACCGAGCAGTTCTTC. Amino acid sequence: CASSGYTRTEQFF.

V gene TRBV28 combines with J gene TRBJ2-7; weak D call: TRBD1 (6 bases). Between the trimmed V and J ends, which lost 5 bases and 7 bases, there was a span of 15 bases. Germline CDR1 MDHEN, CDR2 SYDVKM. CDR3 length equals 13 residues. CDR3: CASSRAQGREQYF. The CDR3, as DNA: TGTGCCAGCAGTAGGGCACAGGGTCGGGAGCAGTACTTC. The complete variable domain, with remaining parts taken from reference TRBV28 and TRBJ2-7, reads DVKVTQSSRYLVKRTGEKVFLECVQDMDHENMFWYRQDPGLGLRLIYFSYDVKMKEKGDIPEGYSVSREKKERFSLILESASTNQTSMYLCASSRAQGREQYFGPGTRLTVT.

The gene calls are TRBV3-1 and TRBJ2-3, with D perhaps matching TRBD2 (6 bases). Germline lookup yields CDR1 LGHDT and CDR2 YNNKEL (reference sequence). The germline V and J ends were trimmed by 0 bases and 1 base, with 14 bases remaining between them. The CDR3 length is 17 residues. The CDR3 protein is CASSQEGPAGRTDTQYF. The CDR3 DNA reads TGTGCCAGCAGCCAAGAAGGGCCAGCGGGCCGCACAGATACGCAGTATTTT.

The chain combines TRBV28 with TRBJ2-1, with TRBD2 matching over 8 bases. The V segment lost 4 bases and the J segment 5 bases; nucleotides outside the gene matches: 7. Germline CDR1 MDHEN, CDR2 SYDVKM. The CDR3 covers 15 residues. This chain's CDR3 is CASSSSGRQDNEQFF. Written as DNA, the CDR3 is TGTGCCAGCAGTTCGAGCGGGAGACAGGACAATGAGCAGTTCTTC.

This clonotype came up many times. The J gene is TRBJ1-1, the V gene TRBV7-9, with 9 bases that match TRBD1. V trimming: 4 bases; J trimming: 4 bases; junction bases outside the gene matches: 7. There are 15 residues in the CDR3. Germline V lookup: CDR1 SEHNR, CDR2 FQNEAQ (reference sequence). CDR3 bases: TGTGCCAGCAGCTCCACAGGGGGCGGCGGCACTGAAGCTTTCTTT. Its translation is CASSSTGGGGTEAFF.

The chain links TRBV2 to TRBJ2-1; the match to TRBD2 covers 11 bases. Trimming cost V 2 bases and J 5 bases; bases outside gene matches: 14. CDR1 SNHLY and CDR2 FYNNEI come from the germline V gene. This CDR3 is 19 amino acids long. CDR3 coding DNA: TGTGCCAGCAGTGAATCCCCTAGCGGGGGGCTCGTGTTAAACAATGAGCAGTTCTTC. This sequence encodes CASSESPSGGLVLNNEQFF.

This clonotype came up a few times. The rearrangement uses TRBV5-6 and TRBJ2-7, with 10 bases fitting TRBD2. After removal of 2 bases from V and 7 bases from J, the junction contained 9 bases not matched to a gene. Looked up from germline, CDR1 is SGHDT and CDR2 is YYEEEE. The CDR3 has 15 amino acids. CDR3 region: CASSFRTSGGGEQYF. In nucleotides, the CDR3 is TGTGCCAGCAGCTTTAGGACTAGCGGAGGAGGGGAGCAGTACTTC. The full variable domain, rest sourced from reference TRBV5-6 and TRBJ2-7, is DAGVTQSPTHLIKTRGQQVTLRCSPKSGHDTVSWYQQALGQGPQFIFQYYEEEERQRGNFPDRFSGHQFPNYSSELNVNALLLGDSALYLCASSFRTSGGGEQYFGPGTRLTVT.

This clonotype was seen a handful of times. The chain carries TRBV28 and TRBJ1-2; D is uncertain. Looked up from germline, CDR1 is MDHEN and CDR2 is SYDVKM. CDR3 length equals 16 residues. V was pared by 2 bases and J by 0 bases, with 13 bases between. The CDR3 reads CASSLPGGRANYGYTF. CDR3 in DNA: TGTGCCAGCAGTTTACCTGGCGGCAGAGCTAACTATGGCTACACCTTC.

The chain employs TRBV29-1 and TRBJ2-3; 7 nucleotides agree with TRBD1. Germline V gene lookup returns CDR1 SQVTM and CDR2 ANQGSEA. CDR3 length: 14 residues. The V and J ends lost 5 bases and 0 bases, in that order; junction bases with no gene match: 5. CDR3 DNA sequence: TGCAGCGTTCCCGGACAGGTTAGCACAGATACGCAGTATTTT. It yields the protein CSVPGQVSTDTQYF.

The V gene is TRBV28, the J gene TRBJ2-7; TRBD1 matches 9 bases. Germline V gives CDR1 MDHEN, CDR2 SYDVKM. The CDR3 has 14 amino acids. Trimming at V came to 4 bases and at J to 6 bases, leaving 7 bases not matched to a gene. This CDR3 reads CASSSNRGRFEQYF. The CDR3 bases are TGTGCCAGCAGTTCCAACAGGGGGCGATTCGAGCAGTACTTC.

There are a few counts of this clonotype. The chain recombines TRBV7-8 with TRBJ1-6; D is undetermined. CDR1 and CDR2 (germline): SGHVS, FQNEAQ. This CDR3 contains 14 residues. Deletions cut 0 bases from V and 4 bases from J, with 4 bases between. Here the CDR3 reads CASSLAGYNSPLHF. CDR3 DNA: TGTGCCAGCAGCTTAGCAGGGTATAATTCACCCCTCCACTTT.

V usage is TRBV15 and J usage is TRBJ2-7; weak D call: TRBD1 (6 bases). This CDR3 spans 14 amino acids. In germline, CDR1 is LNHNV, CDR2 YYDKDF (reference sequence). Trimming stripped 1 base from V and 3 bases from J, with 10 bases between. The CDR3 region is CATSRVGGSYEQYF. The CDR3 DNA is TGTGCCACCAGCAGAGTTGGGGGCAGCTACGAGCAGTACTTC.

Ten or more counts support this clonotype. The J gene is TRBJ2-3, the V gene TRBV29-1; weak D call: TRBD1 (5 bases). Germline CDR1 SQVTM, CDR2 ANQGSEA. The CDR3 consists of 12 residues. The V and J ends lost 7 bases and 3 bases respectively, with 11 bases between them. The CDR3 is CSGEKGTDTQYF. CDR3 bases: TGCAGCGGAGAAAAGGGGACAGATACGCAGTATTTT.

This clonotype was seen ten or more times. The rearrangement uses TRBV9 and TRBJ2-6, with TRBD1 as a possible D gene (6 bases). V lost 4 bases and J 4 bases, leaving 15 bases between the germline ends. CDR1 SGDLS and CDR2 YYNGEE come from the germline V gene. The CDR3 extends over 16 amino acids. CDR3 coding DNA: TGTGCCAGCAGCTTCAGCACAGGGCCCGGGGCCAACGTCCTGACTTTC. Residues: CASSFSTGPGANVLTF.

This clonotype is medium-sized (0.01 to 0.1%) in the sample. This chain joins TRBV4-3 and TRBJ1-6; D might be TRBD1 (5 bases). Trimming left V 2 bases short and J 9 bases short, with 17 bases between. From germline, CDR1 is LGHNA and CDR2 YSLEER. CDR3 length: 16 amino acids. As DNA, the CDR3 is TGCGCCAGCAGCCAATCCGCCCGAGGGAGGGGTTCACCCCTCCACTTT. It yields the protein CASSQSARGRGSPLHF.

This clonotype appeared a few times. The chain couples TRBV29-1 to TRBJ2-3; TRBD2 aligns across 9 bases. Germline CDR1 SQVTM, CDR2 ANQGSEA. The CDR3 has 15 amino acids. Trimming cost V 6 bases and J 4 bases; bases outside gene matches: 11. CDR3 DNA sequence: TGCAGCGTACACAGATTAGCGGGAGCGGCAGATACGCAGTATTTT. Amino acid sequence: CSVHRLAGAADTQYF.

This clonotype was counted a few times. Germline and junction disagree at one end, which may indicate a read error. The CDR3 DNA is TGTGCCAGCAGAGAAGGGCCCCTATACGAGCAGTACTTC. Residues: CASREGPLYEQYF. The J gene is TRBJ2-7, the V gene TRBV6-1; D gene unclear. The CDR3 has 13 residues. The germline V gene encodes CDR1 MNHNS and CDR2 SASEGT.

This clonotype was seen only a few times. The chain combines TRBV5-1 with TRBJ2-2; D is unclear. CDR1 and CDR2 from the germline V gene are SGHRS and YFSETQ. This CDR3 has 14 amino acids. The V gene lost 5 bases and the J gene lost 0 bases, with 8 bases spanning the gap. The CDR3 loop is CASRSETNTGELFF. CDR3 coding DNA: TGCGCCAGCAGGTCAGAGACGAACACCGGGGAGCTGTTTTTT.